Below are 20 T cell receptor beta chains sequenced from a single sample in a study of blood T cell repertoires in COVID-19. Data came from immunoSEQ multiplex PCR; TCRdb stores just in-frame clones and leaves some out. The sample comprises 40,000 or so clones, 70% to 90% of which are singletons, and roughly an eighth rests with the top ten. Sequences were obtained from peripheral blood. Receptors originate from a human donor in a cohort sampled during active COVID-19.

The chain recombines TRBV5-6 with TRBJ2-7; no definite D call. V dropped 5 bases and J dropped 0 bases, with 6 bases sitting between them. Germline CDR1 and CDR2: SGHDT and YYEEEE. The CDR3 is 12 residues long. The CDR3 region is CASRRGSYEQYF. CDR3 nucleotides: TGTGCCAGCAGACGCGGCTCCTACGAGCAGTACTTC.

The rearrangement links TRBV6-6 to TRBJ2-2; 8 nucleotides match TRBD1. The ends lost 6 bases at V and 9 bases at J; junction bases unmatched: 6. Germline loops: CDR1 MNHNY, CDR2 SVGAGI (reference sequence). The CDR3 spans 13 residues. The CDR3 region is CASSTAGGRELFF. The CDR3 coding sequence is TGTGCCAGCAGCACGGCAGGGGGCCGGGAGCTGTTTTTT.

This clone was seen just once. This chain links TRBV19 with TRBJ1-4; D may be TRBD1 (5 bases). The germline V gene encodes CDR1 LNHDA and CDR2 SQIVND (reference sequence). This CDR3 has 16 residues. Between the trimmed V and J ends, which lost 0 bases and 5 bases, there was a span of 13 bases. The CDR3 loop reads CASSIDPSGGNEKLFF. In DNA form, the CDR3 reads TGTGCCAGTAGTATAGATCCCAGCGGGGGGAATGAAAAACTGTTTTTT.

The rearrangement links TRBV23-1 to TRBJ2-7; 8 bases fit TRBD1. TRBV23-1 is an ORF, and what it does is uncertain. The junction had 7 bases not matched to a gene; V was cut back by 4 bases and J by 5 bases. The CDR3 is 14 residues long. The CDR3 here is CASSPKTGADEQYF. The CDR3 DNA follows: TGCGCCAGCAGTCCGAAGACAGGGGCAGACGAGCAGTACTTC.

V is TRBV14 and J is TRBJ1-1; D not certain. Germline loops: CDR1 SGHDN, CDR2 FVKESK. The CDR3 covers 14 residues. Deletions cut 9 bases from V and 1 base from J, with 15 bases between. DNA for the CDR3: TGTGCCAGTAGTGTGGTACTTGGGAACACTGAAGCTTTCTTT. Translated: CASSVVLGNTEAFF.

The chain is built from TRBV9 and TRBJ2-5, with TRBD2 identical over 10 bases. The CDR3 has 13 amino acids. V dropped 7 bases and J dropped 5; count of bases not matched to a gene: 5. The germline gives CDR1 SGDLS, CDR2 YYNGEE. The CDR3 DNA follows: TGTGCCAGCGGGGGACTAGCGCAGGAGACCCAGTACTTC. Translating gives CASGGLAQETQYF.

V is TRBV5-1 and J is TRBJ1-4; 9 positions agree with TRBD1. J was trimmed by 7 bases and V by 4 bases; bases with no gene match: 8. This CDR3 is built from 15 residues. Germline lookup yields CDR1 SGHRS and CDR2 YFSETQ. CDR3 bases: TGCGCCAGCAGCCCCGGGACAGGGAGGGGTGAAAAACTGTTTTTT. It is translated as CASSPGTGRGEKLFF.

The CDR3 DNA sequence: TGTGCCATCGGGGGGGCGAGCTCCTACGAGCAGTACTTC. Translating it yields CAIGGASSYEQYF. The rearrangement links TRBV10-3 to TRBJ2-7; possibly TRBD2 for D (7 bases). The V end was cut by 8 bases, the J end by 0 bases, with 11 bases between. The CDR3 is 13 residues long. Looked up from germline, CDR1 is ENHRY and CDR2 is SYGVKD.

The chain combines TRBV18 with TRBJ1-5; 11 nucleotides line up with TRBD1. CDR1 and CDR2 (germline): KGHSH, LQKENI. The CDR3 runs to 15 residues. Unmatched junction bases numbered 2, after V lost 3 bases and J lost 4 bases. The CDR3 coding sequence is TGTGCCAGCTCACCCGGGACAGGGGGTAATCAGCCCCAGCATTTT. It yields the protein CASSPGTGGNQPQHF.

The V call is TRBV5-1, the J call TRBJ1-4; 7 bases match TRBD1. Germline V gives CDR1 SGHRS, CDR2 YFSETQ. The CDR3 totals 14 residues. V shed 3 bases, J shed 9 bases, and the junction held 8 bases outside the gene matches. This CDR3 reads CASSSAGTVQKLFF. The CDR3 DNA follows: TGCGCCAGCAGCTCGGCCGGGACAGTGCAAAAACTGTTTTTT.

The chain combines TRBV20-1 with TRBJ1-1; 8 bases match TRBD1. Germline lookup yields CDR1 DFQATT and CDR2 SNEGSKA (reference sequence). After removal of 3 bases from V and 2 bases from J, the junction contained 11 bases not matched to a gene. The CDR3 contains 16 residues. The chain's CDR3 is CSASGSEDRANTEAFF. Written as DNA, the CDR3 is TGCAGTGCTAGTGGGAGCGAGGACAGGGCCAACACTGAAGCTTTCTTT.

J is TRBJ2-3 and V is TRBV9; 10 bases agree with TRBD2. The V and J ends lost 3 bases and 1 base, in that order; junction bases with no gene match: 5. CDR1 SGDLS and CDR2 YYNGEE come from the germline V gene. The CDR3 has 16 residues. CDR3 amino acids: CASSGTAGGRTDTQYF. CDR3 in DNA: TGTGCCAGCAGCGGAACAGCGGGGGGGCGCACAGATACGCAGTATTTT.

The V gene is TRBV6-5, the J gene TRBJ1-6, with D maybe TRBD1 (5 bases). CDR3 length: 15 residues. From germline, CDR1 is MNHEY and CDR2 SVGAGI. V lost 6 bases to trimming and J lost 3 bases, with 12 bases between them. The CDR3 here is CASSLGLGYNSPLHF. CDR3 in DNA: TGTGCCAGCAGCCTGGGGCTCGGCTATAATTCACCCCTCCACTTT.

In its sample, this clone was seen once. The chain uses TRBV29-1 and TRBJ1-4; D gene unclear. Germline V CDR1 and CDR2: SQVTM, ANQGSEA. The CDR3 sequence is 13 residues long. Trimming left V 7 bases short and J 8 bases short, with 17 bases between. This chain's CDR3 is CSARSGTVEKLFF. The CDR3 DNA reads as TGCAGCGCAAGATCGGGAACGGTGGAAAAACTGTTTTTT.

J is TRBJ1-6 and V is TRBV4-1, with 9 bases fitting TRBD1. The CDR3 length is 15 residues. The J segment lost 7 bases and the V segment lost 1 base, leaving 2 bases of the junction unmatched. The germline gives CDR1 MGHRA, CDR2 YSYEKL. CDR3 nucleotides: TGCGCCAGCAGCCAAGGTGACAGGGGGAATTCACCCCTCCACTTT. This translates into CASSQGDRGNSPLHF.

This clone was recorded a few times. The chain is built from TRBV5-1 and TRBJ2-3; D possibly corresponds to TRBD1 (6 bases). This CDR3 is 15 amino acids long. V was pared by 0 bases and J by 4 bases, with 12 bases between. Germline V gene sequence: CDR1 SGHRS, CDR2 YFSETQ. DNA of the CDR3: TGCGCCAGCAGCTTGGGGGGCCACAGGGCAGATACGCAGTATTTT. Protein sequence: CASSLGGHRADTQYF.

This chain uses TRBV18 with TRBJ2-3, with D possibly being TRBD1 (5 bases). CDR1 is KGHSH, CDR2 LQKENI, per germline. Trimming took 6 bases from V and 6 from J, leaving 13 bases between them. The CDR3 length is 13 residues. CDR3: CASSPRVRDTQYF. CDR3 nucleotides: TGTGCCAGCTCCCCCAGGGTTCGCGATACGCAGTATTTT.

This chain connects TRBV2 to TRBJ2-7, with 10 bases aligning to TRBD2. The trim removed 3 bases at V and 4 bases at J, leaving 12 bases unmatched. CDR1 and CDR2 (germline): SNHLY, FYNNEI. The CDR3 runs 17 residues. DNA for the CDR3: TGTGCCAGCAGTGATGCCCTGGTAGCGGGGGGCCAGTACGAGCAGTACTTC. Translation gives CASSDALVAGGQYEQYF.

The chain has TRBV10-3 and TRBJ2-3, with TRBD2 identical over 15 bases. The ends lost 7 bases at V and 7 bases at J; junction bases unmatched: 3. The CDR3 length is 14 residues. From germline, CDR1 is ENHRY and CDR2 SYGVKD. The CDR3 DNA reads as TGTGCCATCAAGGGACTAGCGGGGGGTTATACGCAGTATTTT. Translation: CAIKGLAGGYTQYF.

The CDR3 spells CASSLGGLEGGDTQYF. DNA of the CDR3: TGTGCCAGCAGCTTAGGGGGCCTTGAAGGAGGGGATACGCAGTATTTT. This sequence joins TRBV13 and TRBJ2-3; tentative D call: TRBD2 (6 bases). The germline CDR1 and CDR2 sequences are PRHDT and FYEKMQ (reference sequence). The CDR3 spans 16 residues. Trimming left V 0 bases short and J 6 bases short, with 16 bases between.